The sequence of this T cell receptor beta chain was determined in a study of blood T cells in healthy people across ages. Primers used in a second PCR of roughly 7 to 12 cycles were a sample-barcoded 5' primer and a J-beta primer mix. TCRdb reprocessed the 5' RACE reads with MiXCR, giving one entry per CDR3 protein. The sample holds around 800,000 distinct CDR3 sequences; about 62% are singletons and the top ten take 25% to 35%. In its sample, this clonotype was seen a few times. Source material: blood. The receptor's source is a man between 25 and 39 years old in good health.

CDR3 nucleotide sequence: TGCAGTGCGACGACAGGTGTCGTAGCCAAAAACATTCAGTACTTC. It translates to CSATTGVVAKNIQYF. The chain joins TRBV20-1 to TRBJ2-4; a weak D match, TRBD1 (6 bases). The CDR3 contains 15 residues. Trimming shortened V by 6 bases and J by 0 bases, and 15 bases separated the two germline ends. Germline lookup yields CDR1 DFQATT and CDR2 SNEGSKA (reference sequence).